This T cell receptor (beta chain) was sequenced in a study of blood T cell repertoires in COVID-19. Assay used: immunoSEQ multiplex PCR; TCRdb lists only in-frame clones, some missing. The sample has roughly 86,000 clones, around four fifths seen once. This clone was seen more than once but under ten times. The ends were cut back, 6 bases at V and 2 bases at J, with 16 bases in the middle. CDR1 is SEHNR and CDR2 is FQNEAQ in the germline V gene (reference sequence). The length of the CDR3 is 15 residues. The sequenced material came from peripheral blood. This receptor was obtained from a man over 45 with acute or convalescent COVID-19. The chain joins TRBV7-9 to TRBJ1-1; D unclear. CDR3 DNA sequence: TGTGCCAGCAGTAGACGGACGGGGAGAAACACTGAAGCTTTCTTT. Amino acid sequence: CASSRRTGRNTEAFF.